This T cell receptor beta chain was obtained from a study of T cells expressing NK-cell markers. The wider study: According to the study, TCR beta repertoires originated from sorted CD3+CD56+NKG2C+, CD3+CD56+NKG2C- and CD3+CD56-NKG2C+ T cells.

The CDR3 totals 18 residues. Germline loops: CDR1 SGHRS, CDR2 YFSETQ. TCRdb reprocessed the 5' RACE reads, keeping one entry per CDR3 protein, no DNA. Reported are under 600,000 distinct CDR3 sequences; the ten largest clones contain roughly 1.4%. The source is a woman aged 45-65 years in good health. Sequencing was done on a sample of blood T cells: a sorted CD56 or NKG2C T cell subset, CD4+ or CD8+ T cells, or bulk PBMC T cells (not recorded which). The J gene is TRBJ2-3, the V gene TRBV5-1; TCRdb's D call of TRBD2 is untestable without DNA. This CDR3 reads CASSFPSGSKSFTDTQYF.